These T cell receptor beta chains were read from a single sample in a study of T cell repertoires in cytomegalovirus infection. TCRdb re-called the reads through MiXCR, storing one row per CDR3 protein. Of almost 550,000 distinct CDR3 sequences in the sample, 15% to 20% are singletons; the top ten hold about 24%. The sequenced material came from CD8+ T cells from PBMCs. The origin of the receptors is a human donor in good health (CMV status not recorded). Some clones in this sample may be carry-over from other donors' samples. Both conserved end residues are trimmed from each CDR3.

>10|TRBV2
ASSPAETEAF
>13|TRBV7-8
ASSLRGGLAYEQY
>13|TRBV7-9
ASSSKRGGDTEAF
>10|TRBV2
ASRGRAYGYT
>16|TRBV5-1
ASSFGLRGTTTNYGYT
>14|TRBV7-9
ASSSPGTWARETQY
>15|TRBV9
VSSNPRLAASTDTQY
>12|TRBV19
ASSIRQLNTEAF
>13|TRBV5-4
ASSLKRETSNEQF
>13|TRBV2
ASSDRQELNEKLF
>13|TRBV10-3
AISATGPSSYEQY
>10|TRBV20-1
SAGGGIYGYT
>16|TRBV20-1
SAGAGTSGLSSYNEQF
>13|TRBV7-6
ASSSTGGLAYEQY
>11|TRBV7-6
ASIKEVNTEAF
>15|TRBV14
ASSQEWGLAGANVLT
>12|TRBV11-2
ASSLRASVETQY
>13|TRBV20-1
SARDRAGINTEAF
>12|TRBV4-1
ASSLSQGGDTQY
>14|TRBV28
ASSRFMDRGTDTQY
>12|TRBV19
ASSIKQGQETQY
>10|TRBV2
ASWESTDTQY
>13|TRBV19
ASSIPRGARDTQY
>16|TRBV19
ASSIDRLAGGPYNEQF
>15|TRBV20-1
SASPMGEIMAKNIQY
>14|TRBV7-2
ASSPRGQGAYQPQH
>16|TRBV7-3
ASSPGQGEGSQGDGYT
>11|TRBV29-1
SVQGPNTGELF
>11|TRBV7-6
ASSLGLRQPQH
>15|TRBV7-9
ASSPGGAGVTAYEQY
>14|TRBV12-3/TRBV12-4
ASSPPGLAGVEEQF
>12|TRBV15
ATSVRDSYNEQF
>13|TRBV15
ATSRGQGRLEKLF
>12|TRBV28
ASSLRELGQPQH
>11|TRBV6-6
ASEDGMNEKLF
>10|TRBV6-6
ASRKDGTEAF
>8|TRBV19
ASSNNEQF
>12|TRBV6-2/TRBV6-3
ASRPQDLPAMAF
>13|TRBV7-9
ASSPHDRSTDTQY
>14|TRBV15
ATSRSRGVWQETQY
>11|TRBV5-4
ASTDPRGGKLF
>12|TRBV7-9
ASSLDGRPSELF